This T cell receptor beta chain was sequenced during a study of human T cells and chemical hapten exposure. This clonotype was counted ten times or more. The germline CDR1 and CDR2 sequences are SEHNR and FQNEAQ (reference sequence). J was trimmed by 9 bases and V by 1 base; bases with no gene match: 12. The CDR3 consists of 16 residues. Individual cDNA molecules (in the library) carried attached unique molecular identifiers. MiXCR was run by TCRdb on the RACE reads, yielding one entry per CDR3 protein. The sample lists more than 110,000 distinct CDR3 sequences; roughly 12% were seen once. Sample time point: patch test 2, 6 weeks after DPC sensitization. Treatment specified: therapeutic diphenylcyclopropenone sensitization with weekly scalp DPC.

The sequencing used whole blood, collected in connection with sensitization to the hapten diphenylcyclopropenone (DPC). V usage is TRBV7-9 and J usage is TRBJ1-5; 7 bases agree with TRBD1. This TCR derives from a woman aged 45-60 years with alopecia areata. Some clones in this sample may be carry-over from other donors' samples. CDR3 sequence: CASSLGTGVKSRPQHF. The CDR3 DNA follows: TGTGCCAGCAGCTTAGGAACAGGGGTGAAATCAAGGCCCCAGCATTTT.